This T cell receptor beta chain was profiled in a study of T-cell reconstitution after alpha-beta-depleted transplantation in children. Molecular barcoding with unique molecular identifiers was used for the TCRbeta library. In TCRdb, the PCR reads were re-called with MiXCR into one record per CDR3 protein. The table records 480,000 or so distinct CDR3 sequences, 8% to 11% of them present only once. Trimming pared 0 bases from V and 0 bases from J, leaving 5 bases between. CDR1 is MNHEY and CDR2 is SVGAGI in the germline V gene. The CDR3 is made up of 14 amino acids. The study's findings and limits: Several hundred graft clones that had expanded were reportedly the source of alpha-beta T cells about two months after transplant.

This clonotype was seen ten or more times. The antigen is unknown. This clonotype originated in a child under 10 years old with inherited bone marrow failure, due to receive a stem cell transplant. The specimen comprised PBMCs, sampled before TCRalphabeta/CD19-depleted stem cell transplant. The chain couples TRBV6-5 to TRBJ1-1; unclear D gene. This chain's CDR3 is CASSYSQVNTEAFF. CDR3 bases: TGTGCCAGCAGTTACTCGCAGGTGAACACTGAAGCTTTCTTT.